The rows below give T cell receptor beta chains drawn from one sample of a study of radiotherapy plus CTLA-4 blockade in lung cancer. TCRdb's table, derived via immunoSEQ multiplex PCR, lists solely in-frame clones and lacks some. This table has about 110,000 clones, 81% appearing once. The input for sequencing was peripheral blood, taken from a patient treated with radiotherapy plus ipilimumab. These receptors all come from a human donor with non-small cell lung cancer that progressed on radiotherapy plus ipilimumab. Some clones in this sample may be carry-over from other donors' samples. Each CDR3 is given with its conserved first and last residue. The order of the fields is J gene, D gene, CDR3 length, clone size, V gene, CDR3 protein, CDR3 DNA. D genes are given only for firm matches. Part of the rows lack a size; the others show once, few, many or a class for expanded clones.

>TRBJ1-2|-|12|-|TRBV18
CASSLGINGYTF
TGTGCCAGCTCACTGGGGATCAATGGCTACACCTTC
>TRBJ1-2|-|14|-|TRBV4-2
CASSSYRADYGYTF
TGTGCCAGCAGCTCTTACAGGGCGGACTATGGCTACACCTTC
>TRBJ1-6|-|13|-|TRBV30
CAWSSGHNSPLHF
TGTGCCTGGAGCTCTGGCCATAATTCACCCCTCCACTTT
>TRBJ1-3|-|17|-|TRBV19
CASSIPSSTFSGNTIYF
TGTGCCAGTAGTATACCCTCCAGCACCTTCTCTGGAAACACCATATATTTT
>TRBJ2-3|-|14|-|TRBV18
CASSPYTATDTQYF
TGTGCCAGCTCACCTTACACAGCCACAGATACGCAGTATTTT
>TRBJ2-2|-|14|few|TRBV6-6
CASRTELYTGELFF
TGTGCCAGCAGAACGGAACTTTACACCGGGGAGCTGTTTTTT
>TRBJ1-4|-|18|-|TRBV29-1
CSVGVGGRLLAANEKLFF
TGCAGCGTTGGGGTGGGGGGAAGGCTTCTAGCAGCTAATGAAAAACTGTTTTTT
>TRBJ1-1|-|13|-|TRBV6-5
CASSFPGLSEAFF
TGTGCCAGCAGTTTCCCAGGACTGAGTGAAGCTTTCTTT
>TRBJ2-7|-|14|-|TRBV30
CAALRGPLSYEQYF
TGTGCCGCCCTCAGGGGCCCCCTCTCCTACGAGCAGTACTTC
>TRBJ1-3|-|16|-|TRBV4-2
CASSQQGPDSGNTIYF
TGTGCCAGCAGCCAGCAGGGCCCCGACTCTGGAAACACCATATATTTT
>TRBJ1-1|-|13|-|TRBV11-3
CASSFSTLTEAFF
TGTGCCAGCAGCTTTTCCACTCTCACTGAAGCTTTCTTT
>TRBJ2-1|-|15|-|TRBV15
CATSREPWAYNEQFF
TGTGCCACCAGCAGAGAGCCATGGGCCTACAATGAGCAGTTCTTC
>TRBJ2-1|TRBD2|17|once|TRBV5-3
CARSLFGGASSYNEQFF
TGTGCCAGAAGCTTGTTCGGGGGGGCGAGCTCCTACAATGAGCAGTTCTTC
>TRBJ2-3|-|16|-|TRBV7-3
CASSLHPGPSTDTQYF
TGTGCCAGCAGCTTACATCCTGGCCCGAGCACAGATACGCAGTATTTT
>TRBJ2-3|-|12|-|TRBV6-6
CASSRQSDTQYF
TGTGCCAGCAGTAGACAGTCAGATACGCAGTATTTT
>TRBJ2-3|-|15|few|TRBV29-1
CSARRGVREGDTQYF
TGCAGCGCCAGGAGAGGGGTCCGAGAGGGAGATACGCAGTATTTT
>TRBJ1-1|TRBD1|18|once|TRBV7-2
CASSLTLTGDLRNTEAFF
TGTGCCAGCAGCTTAACCTTGACAGGGGATTTAAGAAACACTGAAGCTTTCTTT